These 25 T cell receptor beta chains were sequenced from one sample in a study of T cells in Graves' hyperthyroidism and ophthalmopathy (dated by TCRdb to about 2019). The library was obtained by multiplex PCR. Reads for this sample came from an Illumina HiSeq 2000. The TCR beta CDR3 regions were amplified from the RNA transcripts. For the first round of RT-PCR on the TCR CDR3, the HTBI primer set was used together with the Qiagen OneStep RT-PCR kit. TCRdb cleaned the public reads at Q25 with fastp, built clones with MiXCR and kept in-frame beta chains. Here each entry gathers all rows of one CDR3 protein and keeps the most common genes and DNA. Across this sample there are about 380,000 distinct CDR3 sequences, with around 20% seen only once. The top ten constitute roughly two fifths of the sample. The sequencing input was blood. The receptors originated from a man aged 18-30 years with Graves' ophthalmopathy.

This clonotype has a count of ten or more. This sequence joins TRBV6-1 and TRBJ2-1, with TRBD2 matching over 10 bases. This CDR3 comprises 15 residues. J lost 9 bases, V lost 5 bases, and 10 bases had no gene match. In germline, CDR1 is MNHNS, CDR2 SASEGT. The CDR3 coding sequence is TGTGCCAGCAGTAGGAGCGGGGGGGCGGGGAGTGAGCAGTTCTTC. It encodes CASSRSGGAGSEQFF.

This clonotype has at least ten counts. The rearrangement uses TRBV5-1 and TRBJ1-2; no clear D gene. CDR1 is SGHRS, CDR2 YFSETQ, per germline. This CDR3 contains 13 residues. Trimming left V 1 base short and J 8 bases short, with 12 bases between. This chain's CDR3 is CASSLMSAGGYTF. CDR3 DNA: TGCGCCAGCAGCTTGATGTCGGCTGGGGGCTACACCTTC. The variable domain in full, with the rest retrieved from reference TRBV5-1 and TRBJ1-2, is KAGVTQTPRYLIKTRGQQVTLSCSPISGHRSVSWYQQTPGQGLQFLFEYFSETQRNKGNFPGRFSGRQFSNSRSEMNVSTLELGDSALYLCASSLMSAGGYTFGSGTRLTVV.

This sequence joins TRBV5-1 and TRBJ2-1; D might be TRBD2 (5 bases). V dropped 3 bases and J dropped 3 bases, with 16 bases sitting between them. The CDR3 extends over 16 amino acids. Germline loops: CDR1 SGHRS, CDR2 YFSETQ. For the CDR3, the DNA is TGCGCCAGCAGCTCACGAACTAGGACGGACTACAATGAGCAGTTCTTC. It yields the protein CASSSRTRTDYNEQFF.

The V call is TRBV12-3 or TRBV12-4, the J call TRBJ1-1; D ambiguous. Trimming took off 5 bases at V and 4 bases at J, with 17 bases between the two ends. The CDR3 totals 15 residues. Here the CDR3 DNA reads TGTGCCAGCAGTGAATACCCTTCTGGTTTCACTGAAGCTTTCTTT. As protein: CASSEYPSGFTEAFF.

A single count supports this clonotype. This chain links TRBV6-2 or TRBV6-3 with TRBJ2-5; 10 bases map to TRBD2. Germline V lookup: CDR1 MNHEY, CDR2 SVGEGT. Trimming removed 5 bases from V and 7 bases from J; junction bases left unmatched: 13. The CDR3 is 16 residues long. CDR3 protein: CASSKGGLAALGTQYF. In DNA form, the CDR3 reads TGTGCCAGCAGTAAAGGAGGACTAGCGGCACTGGGGACCCAGTACTTC.

The chain links TRBV11-2 to TRBJ2-5, with 13 bases aligning to TRBD2. CDR1 is SGHAT, CDR2 FQNNGV, per germline. The trim removed 3 bases at V and 5 bases at J, leaving 9 bases unmatched. This CDR3 is built from 17 residues. The CDR3 spells CASSLETSGGLTETQYF. CDR3 sequence (DNA): TGTGCCAGCAGCTTGGAGACTAGCGGGGGGCTTACGGAGACCCAGTACTTC.

This clonotype occurred many times. The chain carries TRBV5-1 and TRBJ1-5; D might be TRBD1 (5 bases). Germline assignment: CDR1 SGHRS and CDR2 YFSETQ. V lost 3 bases to trimming and J lost 3 bases, with 16 bases between them. The length of the CDR3 is 16 residues. The CDR3: CASSSGPQIFNQPQHF. The CDR3 nucleotides read TGCGCCAGCAGCTCGGGACCGCAAATCTTCAATCAGCCCCAGCATTTT.

The rearrangement joins TRBV6-2 or TRBV6-3 to TRBJ2-7; weak D call: TRBD1 (6 bases). Trimming took off 6 bases at V and 7 bases at J, with 16 bases between the two ends. The CDR3 is made up of 13 amino acids. The germline gives CDR1 MNHEY, CDR2 SVGEGT. The CDR3 region has the DNA TGTGCCAGCAGATGGGACGACAGGAGGGAGCAGTACTTC. Translating it yields CASRWDDRREQYF.

This clonotype was detected ten times or more. This rearrangement joins TRBV28 to TRBJ1-4; D may be TRBD1 (5 bases). Per the germline V gene, CDR1 is MDHEN and CDR2 is SYDVKM. The CDR3 loop spans 14 amino acids. Trimming pared 7 bases from V and 0 bases from J, leaving 9 bases between. The CDR3 reads CASTQGSTNEKLFF. The CDR3, as DNA: TGTGCCAGCACCCAGGGTTCAACTAATGAAAAACTGTTTTTT.

This clonotype occurred a few times. The rearrangement uses TRBV20-1 and TRBJ1-3; D is possibly TRBD1 (6 bases). V shed 5 bases and J shed 7 bases, with 18 bases lying between them. Looked up from germline, CDR1 is DFQATT and CDR2 is SNEGSKA (reference sequence). This CDR3 region has 14 residues. DNA for the CDR3: TGCAGTGCTGCCCCAGGGACATTGGGGAACACCATATATTTT. It encodes CSAAPGTLGNTIYF.

This clonotype was seen more than once but under ten times. The chain combines TRBV24-1 with TRBJ2-1; 9 bases fit TRBD1. This CDR3 spans 16 amino acids. CDR1 and CDR2 (germline): KGHDR, SFDVKD. Germline trimming cut 6 bases from V and 3 bases from J; bases unmatched to any gene: 8. The CDR3 spells CATSPLPGQGYNEQFF. For the CDR3, the DNA is TGTGCCACCAGTCCCCTACCGGGACAGGGCTACAATGAGCAGTTCTTC.

The chain joins TRBV6-1 to TRBJ2-3, with D perhaps TRBD1 or TRBD2 (5 bases each). The germline V gene has CDR1 MNHNS and CDR2 SASEGT. CDR3 length: 17 residues. The ends were cut back, 5 bases at V and 2 bases at J, with 20 bases in the middle. The CDR3 region is CASSSLGLGVDTDTQYF. Written as DNA, the CDR3 is TGTGCCAGCAGTTCCCTCGGTTTGGGGGTTGACACAGATACGCAGTATTTT.

This clonotype has a count of ten or more. The chain has TRBV7-3 and TRBJ2-1; 9 bases map to TRBD2. Per the germline V gene, CDR1 is SGHTA and CDR2 is FQGTGA. This CDR3 has 14 amino acids. The J segment lost 8 bases and the V segment lost 8 bases, leaving 10 bases of the junction unmatched. This CDR3 is CASGAGGRLDEQFF. DNA for the CDR3: TGTGCCAGCGGGGCGGGAGGGCGTTTGGATGAGCAGTTCTTC.

This clonotype was seen ten or more times. V is TRBV20-1 and J is TRBJ1-3, with D maybe TRBD1 (5 bases). Trimming cost V 0 bases and J 4 bases, with 16 bases left between them. The CDR3 length is 16 residues. Germline CDR1 DFQATT, CDR2 SNEGSKA (reference sequence). CDR3 amino acids: CSARDQEEGFGNTIYF. Written as DNA, the CDR3 is TGCAGTGCTAGAGATCAAGAGGAGGGGTTCGGAAACACCATATATTTT.

This clonotype was seen a handful of times. The J gene is TRBJ2-1, the V gene TRBV12-3 or TRBV12-4; perhaps TRBD1 as D (6 bases). Deletions cut 6 bases from V and 3 bases from J, with 12 bases between. This CDR3 is 14 amino acids long. The CDR3 protein is CASRYRVLYNEQFF. The CDR3 region has the DNA TGTGCCAGCAGATACAGGGTTCTCTACAATGAGCAGTTCTTC.

There are many counts of this clonotype. The chain employs TRBV20-1 and TRBJ2-7; TRBD2 might be the D (6 bases). The CDR3 runs 13 residues. CDR1 is DFQATT and CDR2 is SNEGSKA in the germline V gene (reference sequence). Trimming cost V 6 bases and J 3 bases, with 15 bases left between them. In DNA form, the CDR3 reads TGCAGTGCCCCTGGAGGGTTTCGCTACGAGCAGTACTTC. It codes for CSAPGGFRYEQYF.

The chain has TRBV25-1 and TRBJ2-7, with D possibly being TRBD1 or TRBD2 (5 bases each). V shed 2 bases and J shed 6 bases, with 17 bases lying between them. The CDR3 runs 15 residues. Per the germline V gene, CDR1 is MGHDK and CDR2 is SYGVNS. The CDR3 region is CASSEPYGTGGEQYF. CDR3 nucleotide sequence: TGTGCCAGCAGTGAACCCTATGGGACCGGAGGCGAGCAGTACTTC.

This clonotype was observed a handful of times. This chain uses TRBV6-1 with TRBJ2-7; D not resolved. Trimming stripped 0 bases from V and 6 bases from J, with 9 bases between. This CDR3 spans 13 amino acids. The germline V gene has CDR1 MNHNS and CDR2 SASEGT. For the CDR3, the DNA is TGTGCCAGCAGTGAAGCACCCGGGTTCGAGCAGTACTTC. Translation gives CASSEAPGFEQYF.

This clonotype was observed a few times. The genes are TRBV6-5 and TRBJ2-7, with TRBD1 identical over 10 bases. The V segment lost 2 bases and the J segment 4 bases; nucleotides outside the gene matches: 8. The CDR3 extends over 16 amino acids. Germline-derived CDR1 and CDR2 are MNHEY and SVGAGI. The CDR3, as DNA: TGTGCCAGCAGTTACCGGTCGGACAGGGGGAAATACGAGCAGTACTTC. This codes for CASSYRSDRGKYEQYF.

Only a few counts were recorded for this clonotype. The V and J genes are TRBV3-1 and TRBJ2-6; no clear D gene. This CDR3 has 15 residues. Germline-derived CDR1 and CDR2 are LGHDT and YNNKEL (reference sequence). Trimming shortened V by 1 base and J by 3 bases, and 7 bases separated the two germline ends. The CDR3 coding sequence is TGTGCCAGCAGCCAAGGGGGTGGTGGGGCCAACGTCCTGACTTTC. This gives the protein CASSQGGGGANVLTF. Supplemented by reference TRBV3-1 and TRBJ2-6, the full variable domain reads DTAVSQTPKYLVTQMGNDKSIKCEQNLGHDTMYWYKQDSKKFLKIMFSYNNKELIINETVPNRFSPKSPDKAHLNLHINSLELGDSAVYFCASSQGGGGANVLTFGAGSRLTVL.

This clonotype was detected ten times or more. This rearrangement joins TRBV11-2 to TRBJ1-5, with D maybe TRBD1 (5 bases). Germline loops: CDR1 SGHAT, CDR2 FQNNGV. Trimming removed 5 bases at V and 6 bases at J, with 8 bases between. The CDR3 length is 12 residues. The CDR3 region has the DNA TGTGCCAGCAGCGCCGGGGGTCAGCCCCAGCATTTT. Amino acids: CASSAGGQPQHF.

The J gene is TRBJ2-3, the V gene TRBV7-6; 8 bases agree with TRBD2. The CDR3 runs 16 residues. Per germline, CDR1 SGHVS and CDR2 FNYEAQ. V trimming: 5 bases; J trimming: 2 bases; junction bases outside the gene matches: 9. CDR3 nucleotide sequence: TGTGCCAGCAGCCGCCGACTAGCGTCCCCCACAGATACGCAGTATTTT. Its protein product is CASSRRLASPTDTQYF.

This clonotype was picked up many times. The V and J genes are TRBV12-3 or TRBV12-4 and TRBJ1-5; no clear D gene. The CDR3 totals 15 residues. The germline V and J ends were trimmed by 5 bases and 4 bases, with 15 bases remaining between them. CDR3 in DNA: TGTGCCAGCAGTCCCCAGCATGTACGTAATCAGCCCCAGCATTTT. Translated, it gives CASSPQHVRNQPQHF.

This clonotype was recorded at least ten times. V gene TRBV6-1 combines with J gene TRBJ2-1, with D possibly being TRBD2 (5 bases). With 1 base removed from V and 5 bases from J, the gap between germline ends came to 12 bases. The CDR3 contains 15 residues. Germline V gene data show CDR1 as MNHNS and CDR2 as SASEGT. The CDR3 spells CASSEVLAPNNEQFF. DNA for the CDR3: TGTGCCAGCAGTGAAGTCCTAGCACCCAACAATGAGCAGTTCTTC.

This clonotype was detected many times. This chain links TRBV11-2 with TRBJ2-4; D is perhaps TRBD2 (6 bases). From germline, CDR1 is SGHAT and CDR2 FQNNGV. The V end was cut by 1 base, the J end by 4 bases, with 20 bases between. The CDR3 extends over 18 amino acids. In DNA, the CDR3 is TGTGCCAGCAGCTTAGGGAGCGTGGCGGAGGGTCGAAAAAACATTCAGTACTTC. Translating it yields CASSLGSVAEGRKNIQYF.